Each of the 14 T cell receptor beta chains below was sequenced from the same sample in a study of OX40 agonist ivuxolimab in advanced cancers. Measured with immunoSEQ multiplex PCR; TCRdb has only the in-frame clones, and not every one. The table lists some 60,000 clones, more than 75% of them singletons, with approximately 14% in the top ten. The sample consisted of CD4+ or CD8+ T cells sorted from blood, taken in a trial of the OX40 agonist ivuxolimab. The receptors shown here come from an adult with an advanced solid tumor such as melanoma, head and neck, liver or kidney cancer.

In its sample, this clone was seen once. The rearrangement joins TRBV2 to TRBJ1-5; D not certain. V was pared by 3 bases and J by 0 bases, with 9 bases between. This CDR3 is 15 amino acids long. CDR1 is SNHLY and CDR2 is FYNNEI in the germline V gene. The CDR3 is CASSDKPVSNQPQHF. The CDR3, as DNA: TGTGCCAGCAGTGACAAACCGGTTAGCAATCAGCCCCAGCATTTT.

This chain connects TRBV19 to TRBJ1-4, with a weak D call TRBD1 (6 bases). V was trimmed by 9 bases and J by 5 bases, leaving 22 bases between them. The CDR3 spans 16 residues. Per germline, CDR1 LNHDA and CDR2 SQIVND (reference sequence). The CDR3 loop reads CASQKMGGQGNEKLFF. The CDR3 DNA is TGTGCCAGCCAAAAAATGGGAGGGCAGGGGAATGAAAAACTGTTTTTT. The entire variable domain, with the rest obtained from reference TRBV19 and TRBJ1-4, is as follows: DGGITQSPKYLFRKEGQNVTLSCEQNLNHDAMYWYRQDPGQGLRLIYYSQIVNDFQKGDIAEGYSVSREKKESFPLTVTSAQKNPTAFYLCASQKMGGQGNEKLFFGSGTQLSVL.

This clone turned up a few times. V and J are TRBV18 and TRBJ1-5; 10 bases are shared with TRBD1. CDR3 size: 16 residues. Per the germline V gene, CDR1 is KGHSH and CDR2 is LQKENI. Trimming took 1 base from V and 6 from J; bases not matched to a gene: 6. CDR3 region: CASSPLGTGEGQPQHF. The CDR3 region has the DNA TGTGCCAGCTCACCACTGGGGACAGGGGAGGGTCAGCCCCAGCATTTT.

The J gene is TRBJ1-4, the V gene TRBV7-2; D is ambiguous. The CDR3 is made up of 12 amino acids. V gave up 4 bases and J gave up 4 bases, with 4 bases separating them. Germline CDR1 SGHTA, CDR2 FQGNSA. The CDR3 region is CASSWFNEKLFF. The DNA of the CDR3 is TGTGCCAGCAGCTGGTTTAATGAAAAACTGTTTTTT.

In its sample, this clone was seen once. The rearrangement links TRBV7-9 to TRBJ2-2; D may be TRBD1 (6 bases). The CDR3 loop spans 14 amino acids. The germline V and J ends were trimmed by 6 bases and 2 bases, with 10 bases remaining between them. Germline assignment: CDR1 SEHNR and CDR2 FQNEAQ (reference sequence). The CDR3 protein is CASSGTPNTGELFF. The CDR3 DNA reads TGTGCCAGCAGTGGGACACCAAACACCGGGGAGCTGTTTTTT.

The chain employs TRBV4-2 and TRBJ1-6; tentatively, D is TRBD1 (5 bases). The CDR3 consists of 13 residues. From germline, CDR1 is LGHNA and CDR2 YNFKEQ. Trimming shortened V by 4 bases and J by 14 bases, and 15 bases separated the two germline ends. The CDR3 sequence is CASSPPGEGALHF. The CDR3 DNA sequence: TGTGCCAGCAGCCCGCCAGGTGAAGGGGCCCTCCACTTT.

This clone has just one count. This sequence joins TRBV5-1 and TRBJ1-5, with 7 nucleotides matching TRBD1. Germline V gene lookup returns CDR1 SGHRS and CDR2 YFSETQ. Losses at the gene ends were 4 bases for V and 0 bases for J; bases not matched to a gene: 4. CDR3 size: 15 residues. The chain's CDR3 is CASSPGGVSNQPQHF. The CDR3 DNA sequence: TGCGCCAGCAGCCCAGGGGGGGTTAGCAATCAGCCCCAGCATTTT. Together with reference TRBV5-1 and TRBJ1-5, the CDR3 gives the full variable domain: KAGVTQTPRYLIKTRGQQVTLSCSPISGHRSVSWYQQTPGQGLQFLFEYFSETQRNKGNFPGRFSGRQFSNSRSEMNVSTLELGDSALYLCASSPGGVSNQPQHFGDGTRLSIL.

This rearrangement joins TRBV28 to TRBJ2-3; D is unclear. V was clipped by 3 bases and J by 6 bases, with 7 bases between them. This CDR3 has 12 residues. Germline values: CDR1 MDHEN, CDR2 SYDVKM. CDR3 in amino acids: CASSFRYDTQYF. The CDR3 region has the DNA TGTGCCAGCAGTTTTAGGTACGATACGCAGTATTTT.

The gene calls are TRBV29-1 and TRBJ2-7; no clear D gene. Germline assignment: CDR1 SQVTM and CDR2 ANQGSEA. Trimming took off 1 base at V and 2 bases at J, with 9 bases between the two ends. The CDR3 consists of 13 residues. The CDR3 DNA is TGCAGCGTTGAAGGGGCGGCAACCTACGAGCAGTACTTC. As protein: CSVEGAATYEQYF.

This rearrangement joins TRBV5-1 to TRBJ2-2; 7 positions agree with TRBD1. J was trimmed by 5 bases and V by 1 base; bases with no gene match: 8. The CDR3 has 16 residues. Germline CDR1 SGHRS, CDR2 YFSETQ. CDR3 region: CASSLLTGAQTGELFF. Here the CDR3 DNA reads TGCGCCAGCAGCTTGTTAACAGGGGCGCAAACCGGGGAGCTGTTTTTT.

This clone is a singleton in its sample. The chain has TRBV2 and TRBJ2-7; D gene ambiguous. Germline V gene data show CDR1 as SNHLY and CDR2 as FYNNEI. Trimming stripped 6 bases from V and 4 bases from J, with 16 bases between. The CDR3 covers 14 residues. CDR3 nucleotide sequence: TGTGCCAGCAGACCCTCTGAGAGTACGTACGAGCAGTACTTC. It encodes CASRPSESTYEQYF. The variable domain in full, with the rest retrieved from reference TRBV2 and TRBJ2-7, is EPEVTQTPSHQVTQMGQEVILRCVPISNHLYFYWYRQILGQKVEFLVSFYNNEISEKSEIFDDQFSVERPDGSNFTLKIRSTKLEDSAMYFCASRPSESTYEQYFGPGTRLTVT.

This clone was seen only once. The chain joins TRBV7-3 to TRBJ2-7; TRBD2 matches at 12 bases. V was pared by 5 bases and J by 7 bases, with 21 bases of the junction left unmatched. The CDR3 extends over 19 amino acids. Germline assignment: CDR1 SGHTA and CDR2 FQGTGA. The CDR3 DNA reads TGTGCCAGCAGCGGACCCGGGACAAAGGCTAGCGGGAGGGCCCTTGAGCAGTACTTC. Translating it yields CASSGPGTKASGRALEQYF.

The rearrangement joins TRBV5-1 to TRBJ2-1; no clear D. This CDR3 has 16 amino acids. In germline, CDR1 is SGHRS, CDR2 YFSETQ. V lost 1 base and J lost 2, with 13 bases in between. The CDR3 DNA reads TGCGCCAGCAGCTTGCGGGTTCGGAGTGCCTACAATGAGCAGTTCTTC. Protein: CASSLRVRSAYNEQFF.

This chain links TRBV6-5 with TRBJ2-2; 8 bases map to TRBD2. The CDR3 has 15 amino acids. Trimming at V came to 7 bases and at J to 6 bases, leaving 10 bases not matched to a gene. In germline, CDR1 is MNHEY, CDR2 SVGAGI. The CDR3 region has the DNA TGTGCCAGCACTCGGGCAGCGGGAGTAGCCGGGGAGCTGTTTTTT. Amino acids: CASTRAAGVAGELFF.